Following are 16 T cell receptor beta chains from one sample sequenced in a study of T-cell reconstitution after alpha-beta-depleted transplantation in children. TCRbeta library construction was performed incorporating unique molecular identifiers. TCRdb reanalysed the PCR reads using MiXCR and keeps one entry per CDR3 protein. The sample shows about 610,000 distinct CDR3 sequences, 10% of them seen only once. The sequenced sample was PBMCs from the stem cell graft donor, obtained from the stem cell graft. The receptors stem from a human donor who donated a stem cell graft to a child with acute myeloid leukemia.

This clonotype was observed a handful of times. V gene TRBV29-1 combines with J gene TRBJ2-1; 9 bases line up with TRBD2. CDR3 length equals 14 residues. V trimming: 4 bases; J trimming: 4 bases; junction bases outside the gene matches: 5. From germline, CDR1 is SQVTM and CDR2 ANQGSEA. CDR3 residues: CSVVALAGYNEQFF. In DNA, the CDR3 is TGCAGCGTTGTGGCTCTAGCGGGGTACAATGAGCAGTTCTTC.

Ten or more counts support this clonotype. J is TRBJ1-4 and V is TRBV7-2; D is uncertain. The CDR3 is 14 amino acids. The V gene lost 5 bases and the J gene lost 4 bases, with 11 bases spanning the gap. Germline lookup yields CDR1 SGHTA and CDR2 FQGNSA. CDR3 residues: CASSRRPNNEKLFF. For the CDR3, the DNA is TGTGCCAGCAGCCGTCGACCGAATAATGAAAAACTGTTTTTT.

This clonotype came up many times. The gene calls are TRBV7-2 and TRBJ1-6; D possibly corresponds to TRBD1 (6 bases). This CDR3 is built from 15 residues. The germline gives CDR1 SGHTA, CDR2 FQGNSA. The V and J ends lost 3 bases and 5 bases respectively, with 11 bases between them. The DNA of the CDR3 is TGTGCCAGCAGCTTCCGGGGGGCTAATAATTCACCCCTCCACTTT. It codes for CASSFRGANNSPLHF.

The DNA of the CDR3 is TGTGCCAGCAGTCCCCACCGACTAGCGCCATACTACAATGAGCAGTTCTTC. Its protein product is CASSPHRLAPYYNEQFF. This chain joins TRBV6-1 and TRBJ2-1; 8 nucleotides agree with TRBD2. The V gene's germline CDR1 is MNHNS and CDR2 SASEGT. The V gene end was trimmed by 5 bases and the J gene end by 3 bases; junction bases not matched to a gene: 12. CDR3 length: 17 amino acids.

This clonotype was seen only a few times. The chain combines TRBV28 with TRBJ1-2; D ambiguous. Trimming cost V 6 bases and J 2 bases, with 10 bases left between them. The germline V gene encodes CDR1 MDHEN and CDR2 SYDVKM. The CDR3 is 13 residues long. The CDR3 loop reads CASRQTANYGYTF. The CDR3 DNA reads as TGTGCCAGCAGGCAGACCGCCAACTATGGCTACACCTTC.

This clonotype has at least ten counts. The chain carries TRBV10-3 and TRBJ1-1, with 9 bases matching TRBD1. CDR1 and CDR2 (germline): ENHRY, SYGVKD. J lost 3 bases, V lost 5 bases, and 10 bases had no gene match. CDR3 length: 16 residues. The CDR3 is CAISTPDRGYDTEAFF. The CDR3 bases are TGTGCCATCAGTACCCCGGACAGGGGATATGACACTGAAGCTTTCTTT.

The chain uses TRBV3-1 and TRBJ2-7, with D possibly matching TRBD2 (5 bases). Germline loops: CDR1 LGHDT, CDR2 YNNKEL (reference sequence). V lost 3 bases, J lost 4 bases, and 10 bases lay in between. CDR3 length: 13 amino acids. The CDR3 protein is CASSHLGDYEQYF. CDR3 nucleotides: TGTGCCAGCAGCCACCTGGGAGATTACGAGCAGTACTTC.

This clonotype was recorded at least ten times. The chain employs TRBV6-5 and TRBJ2-7, with D unresolved. Trimming left V 2 bases short and J 6 bases short, with 14 bases between. Looked up from germline, CDR1 is MNHEY and CDR2 is SVGAGI. This CDR3 has 14 amino acids. In DNA form, the CDR3 reads TGTGCCAGCAGTTACGTAGCTGGAGTTGGCGAGCAGTACTTC. Residues: CASSYVAGVGEQYF.

This chain uses TRBV20-1 with TRBJ2-3, with D possibly TRBD2 on 6 matching bases. Germline-derived CDR1 and CDR2 are DFQATT and SNEGSKA (reference sequence). The CDR3 contains 13 residues. As DNA, the CDR3 is TGCGGGACTCGTTATTCTAGCACAGATACGCAGTATTTT. It encodes CGTRYSSTDTQYF.

This clonotype was picked up many times. V and J are TRBV15 and TRBJ2-7; 8 bases align to TRBD2. Trimming at V came to 0 bases and at J to 0 bases, leaving 4 bases not matched to a gene. Looked up from germline, CDR1 is LNHNV and CDR2 is YYDKDF (reference sequence). This CDR3 spans 16 amino acids. The CDR3 spells CATSRDGLAGSYEQYF. The CDR3 region has the DNA TGTGCCACCAGCAGAGATGGTCTAGCGGGCTCCTACGAGCAGTACTTC. Drawing the rest from reference TRBV15 and TRBJ2-7, the complete variable domain is DAMVIQNPRYQVTQFGKPVTLSCSQTLNHNVMYWYQQKSSQAPKLLFHYYDKDFNNEADTPDNFQSRRPNTSFCFLDIRSPGLGDTAMYLCATSRDGLAGSYEQYFGPGTRLTVT.

The chain employs TRBV5-5 and TRBJ2-2, with D possibly called TRBD1 or TRBD2 (5 bases each). V was shortened by 0 bases and J by 7 bases, with 7 bases between the two germline ends. This CDR3 has 13 amino acids. Per germline, CDR1 SGHKS and CDR2 YYEKEE (reference sequence). Here the CDR3 reads CASSLGGDGELFF. CDR3 in DNA: TGTGCCAGCAGCTTGGGAGGGGACGGGGAGCTGTTTTTT.

This sequence joins TRBV12-3 or TRBV12-4 and TRBJ1-1; D gene unclear. The CDR3 extends over 13 amino acids. Deletions cut 1 base from V and 8 bases from J, with 11 bases between. The CDR3 loop is CASSLVGTAEAFF. The CDR3 nucleotides are TGTGCCAGCAGTTTAGTAGGAACAGCCGAAGCTTTCTTT.

The V gene is TRBV20-1, the J gene TRBJ2-1; 9 bases map to TRBD2. Trimming removed 0 bases from V and 6 bases from J; junction bases left unmatched: 6. The CDR3 has 15 residues. Per germline, CDR1 DFQATT and CDR2 SNEGSKA (reference sequence). The CDR3 region is CSARDFLAGFNEQFF. Here the CDR3 DNA reads TGCAGTGCTAGAGATTTTCTAGCGGGATTCAATGAGCAGTTCTTC.

Only a few counts were recorded for this clonotype. V usage is TRBV7-2 and J usage is TRBJ1-5; 7 nucleotides match TRBD1. Trimming took 5 bases from V and 3 from J; bases not matched to a gene: 7. In germline, CDR1 is SGHTA, CDR2 FQGNSA. CDR3 length: 15 amino acids. The CDR3 spells CASSLRQGDNQPQHF. The CDR3 DNA sequence: TGTGCCAGCAGCCTTCGACAGGGAGACAATCAGCCCCAGCATTTT.

This clonotype was observed a few times. The chain joins TRBV12-3 or TRBV12-4 to TRBJ2-2, with D possibly TRBD1 on 6 matching bases. V was trimmed by 5 bases and J by 4 bases, leaving 8 bases between them. This CDR3 has 13 amino acids. The CDR3 nucleotides are TGTGCCAGCAGTACAGGGACCACCGGGGAGCTGTTTTTT. Translating gives CASSTGTTGELFF.

This clonotype was seen more than once but under ten times. The V and J genes are TRBV25-1 and TRBJ1-5; D uncertain. CDR3 length equals 12 residues. Trimming pared 4 bases from V and 11 bases from J, leaving 12 bases between. Germline CDR1 MGHDK, CDR2 SYGVNS. CDR3 in DNA: TGTGCCAGCAGTGCCCCTCTCGGCGCCCAGCATTTT. This gives the protein CASSAPLGAQHF.